Each of the 20 T cell receptor beta chains below was sequenced from the same sample in a study of blood T cell repertoires in COVID-19. Assay used: immunoSEQ multiplex PCR; TCRdb lists only in-frame clones, some missing. The table lists 95,000 to 150,000 clones, about four fifths of them singletons, with 3.9% in the top ten. What was sequenced was PBMCs or T cells enriched from blood (not recorded which). These receptors were collected from a woman under 40 who had recovered from COVID-19.

The rearrangement uses TRBV4-2 and TRBJ2-5; D not resolved. The CDR3 has 13 residues. V shed 4 bases and J shed 1 base, with 7 bases lying between them. The germline V gene encodes CDR1 LGHNA and CDR2 YNFKEQ. The CDR3 spells CASSRAGQETQYF. The CDR3 DNA follows: TGTGCCAGCAGCCGGGCCGGCCAAGAGACCCAGTACTTC.

V and J are TRBV24-1 and TRBJ2-1; 7 bases agree with TRBD2. V lost 10 bases and J lost 6; bases outside the gene matches: 8. There are 13 residues in the CDR3. CDR1 KGHDR and CDR2 SFDVKD come from the germline V gene. The CDR3, as DNA: TGTGCCACACGACTGACTAGCACCAATGAGCAGTTCTTC. The encoded protein is CATRLTSTNEQFF.

The chain recombines TRBV28 with TRBJ1-5; possibly TRBD1 for D (5 bases). The V end was cut by 3 bases, the J end by 4 bases, with 10 bases between. The V gene's germline CDR1 is MDHEN and CDR2 SYDVKM. The CDR3 covers 14 residues. The CDR3 region has the DNA TGTGCCAGCAGTTTGGGTACAGGTAATCAGCCCCAGCATTTT. Translated: CASSLGTGNQPQHF. The whole variable domain, filled in from reference TRBV28 and TRBJ1-5, reads DVKVTQSSRYLVKRTGEKVFLECVQDMDHENMFWYRQDPGLGLRLIYFSYDVKMKEKGDIPEGYSVSREKKERFSLILESASTNQTSMYLCASSLGTGNQPQHFGDGTRLSIL.

CDR3 sequence (DNA): TGTGCCAGCAGCCCCCGGGACTTTGAAAAACTGTTTTTT. Translation gives CASSPRDFEKLFF. The chain recombines TRBV6-6 with TRBJ1-4, with a tentative D call TRBD1 (5 bases). Trimming stripped 6 bases from V and 7 bases from J, with 12 bases between. The CDR3 runs 13 residues. CDR1 is MNHNY and CDR2 is SVGAGI in the germline V gene (reference sequence).

V and J are TRBV5-6 and TRBJ2-1, with TRBD2 matching over 9 bases. The V and J ends lost 4 bases and 6 bases, in that order; junction bases with no gene match: 5. The CDR3 covers 14 residues. Germline V lookup: CDR1 SGHDT, CDR2 YYEEEE. CDR3 loop: CASSPAGGGNEQFF. In DNA form, the CDR3 reads TGTGCCAGCAGCCCTGCGGGGGGGGGCAATGAGCAGTTCTTC.

This clone was observed a few times. The chain carries TRBV5-6 and TRBJ2-4, with 8 positions matching TRBD1. The germline CDR1 and CDR2 sequences are SGHDT and YYEEEE. The ends lost 3 bases at V and 8 bases at J; junction bases unmatched: 10. The CDR3 contains 15 residues. CDR3: CASSSDRGPRDIQYF. The DNA of the CDR3 is TGTGCCAGCAGCTCCGACAGGGGCCCTCGGGACATTCAGTACTTC.

The rearrangement uses TRBV4-1 and TRBJ2-7; 12 nucleotides agree with TRBD1. With V trimmed by 4 bases and J by 4 bases, 5 bases remained unmatched. CDR1 is MGHRA and CDR2 is YSYEKL in the germline V gene. CDR3 length: 15 amino acids. The CDR3: CASSLGGQGAYEQYF. CDR3 DNA: TGCGCCAGCAGCCTAGGGGGACAGGGGGCTTACGAGCAGTACTTC.

The chain carries TRBV14 and TRBJ2-3; tentatively, D is TRBD2 (5 bases). Germline V gene sequence: CDR1 SGHDN, CDR2 FVKESK. V lost 1 base to trimming and J lost 1 base, with 12 bases between them. The CDR3 runs to 16 residues. In DNA, the CDR3 is TGTGCCAGCAGCCAAGTTGGGCTAGCAGGCACAGATACGCAGTATTTT. Encoded protein: CASSQVGLAGTDTQYF.

The chain links TRBV19 to TRBJ2-3; TRBD2 aligns across 12 bases. Germline V gene data show CDR1 as LNHDA and CDR2 as SQIVND (reference sequence). CDR3 length: 16 amino acids. Trimming cost V 3 bases and J 6 bases; bases outside gene matches: 7. CDR3 in DNA: TGTGCCAGTAGTATCGGACTAGCGGGAATTTTTGATACGCAGTATTTT. Translation: CASSIGLAGIFDTQYF.

The chain has TRBV29-1 and TRBJ1-1; D is possibly TRBD1 (6 bases). Germline assignment: CDR1 SQVTM and CDR2 ANQGSEA. Between the trimmed V and J ends, which lost 4 bases and 5 bases, there was a span of 11 bases. The length of the CDR3 is 12 residues. For the CDR3, the DNA is TGCAGCGTTGCTAGGCAGGGGACTGAAGCTTTCTTT. As protein: CSVARQGTEAFF.

The CDR3 coding sequence is TGTGCCAGTAGTATCGGGACTAGATTGGATGGCCAAGAGACCCAGTACTTC. Amino acids: CASSIGTRLDGQETQYF. V usage is TRBV19 and J usage is TRBJ2-5, with 8 bases identical to TRBD2. This CDR3 comprises 17 residues. Unmatched junction bases numbered 10, after V lost 3 bases and J lost 1 base. Germline values: CDR1 LNHDA, CDR2 SQIVND (reference sequence). Based on the CDR3 plus reference TRBV19 and TRBJ2-5, the full variable domain is DGGITQSPKYLFRKEGQNVTLSCEQNLNHDAMYWYRQDPGQGLRLIYYSQIVNDFQKGDIAEGYSVSREKKESFPLTVTSAQKNPTAFYLCASSIGTRLDGQETQYFGPGTRLLVL.

This clone is a singleton in its sample. This chain joins TRBV6-5 and TRBJ2-2; D not resolved. The V end lost 2 bases, the J end lost 5 bases, and 9 bases lay between the germline ends. CDR3 length equals 14 residues. The germline V gene has CDR1 MNHEY and CDR2 SVGAGI. CDR3 sequence (DNA): TGTGCCAGCAGTTACGGAGACCAAACCGGGGAGCTGTTTTTT. Its translation: CASSYGDQTGELFF.

The chain uses TRBV30 and TRBJ2-3; 9 bases align to TRBD1. V gave up 2 bases and J gave up 5 bases; unmatched junction bases: 8. This CDR3 comprises 15 residues. CDR1 is GTSNPN, CDR2 SVGIG, per germline (reference sequence). CDR3 nucleotide sequence: TGTGCCTGGAGTCAGGGACAGGGAGGGATAGATACGCAGTATTTT. It encodes CAWSQGQGGIDTQYF.

The J gene is TRBJ2-3, the V gene TRBV11-2; TRBD2 matches 11 bases. This CDR3 has 17 residues. The germline gives CDR1 SGHAT, CDR2 FQNNGV. V shed 4 bases, J shed 3 bases, and the junction held 9 bases outside the gene matches. The DNA for the CDR3 is TGTGCCAGCAGCTCGCCTCGGTCTAGCGGGAGGACAGATACGCAGTATTTT. It yields the protein CASSSPRSSGRTDTQYF.

This rearrangement joins TRBV20-1 to TRBJ2-7; no clear D. Trimming took 6 bases from V and 1 from J, leaving 7 bases between them. Germline V lookup: CDR1 DFQATT, CDR2 SNEGSKA (reference sequence). The CDR3 has 11 amino acids. The DNA for the CDR3 is TGCAGTGCACCGAGATCCTACGAGCAGTACTTC. Its protein product is CSAPRSYEQYF.

V gene TRBV6-5 combines with J gene TRBJ1-3, with 9 bases matching TRBD1. CDR1 is MNHEY and CDR2 is SVGAGI in the germline V gene. The CDR3 is 13 residues long. Trimming cost V 8 bases and J 2 bases; bases outside gene matches: 1. The CDR3 is CASRTGAGNTIYF. The CDR3 DNA is TGTGCCAGCCGGACAGGGGCTGGAAACACCATATATTTT.

J is TRBJ2-1 and V is TRBV9; 14 positions agree with TRBD2. The CDR3 sequence is 15 residues long. The J segment lost 8 bases and the V segment lost 3 bases, leaving 4 bases of the junction unmatched. Germline V gene data show CDR1 as SGDLS and CDR2 as YYNGEE. CDR3 in amino acids: CASSAGLAGVDEQFF. CDR3 DNA sequence: TGTGCCAGCAGCGCGGGACTAGCGGGAGTAGATGAGCAGTTCTTC.

This chain joins TRBV4-1 and TRBJ2-3; the match to TRBD2 covers 10 bases. CDR1 and CDR2 from the germline V gene are MGHRA and YSYEKL. J was trimmed by 2 bases and V by 2 bases; bases with no gene match: 22. The length of the CDR3 is 22 residues. The CDR3 reads CASSQKLAGPGNQVSITDTQYF. In DNA, the CDR3 is TGCGCCAGCAGCCAAAAACTAGCGGGGCCGGGAAACCAAGTATCCATCACAGATACGCAGTATTTT.

The V call is TRBV4-3, the J call TRBJ1-3; 8 bases align to TRBD1. The CDR3 extends over 15 amino acids. Germline CDR1 reads LGHNA; CDR2 reads YSLEER. The trim removed 5 bases at V and 4 bases at J, leaving 7 bases unmatched. The CDR3 nucleotides read TGCGCCAGCAGCGATGACAGGGGAGAAGGAAACACCATATATTTT. Protein: CASSDDRGEGNTIYF.

The V gene is TRBV7-2, the J gene TRBJ2-3; D gene ambiguous. CDR1 and CDR2 (germline): SGHTA, FQGNSA. Between the trimmed V and J ends, which lost 2 bases and 5 bases, there was a span of 8 bases. This CDR3 region has 13 residues. The chain's CDR3 is CASSLRGIDTQYF. The CDR3 region has the DNA TGTGCCAGCAGCTTACGCGGAATAGATACGCAGTATTTT.